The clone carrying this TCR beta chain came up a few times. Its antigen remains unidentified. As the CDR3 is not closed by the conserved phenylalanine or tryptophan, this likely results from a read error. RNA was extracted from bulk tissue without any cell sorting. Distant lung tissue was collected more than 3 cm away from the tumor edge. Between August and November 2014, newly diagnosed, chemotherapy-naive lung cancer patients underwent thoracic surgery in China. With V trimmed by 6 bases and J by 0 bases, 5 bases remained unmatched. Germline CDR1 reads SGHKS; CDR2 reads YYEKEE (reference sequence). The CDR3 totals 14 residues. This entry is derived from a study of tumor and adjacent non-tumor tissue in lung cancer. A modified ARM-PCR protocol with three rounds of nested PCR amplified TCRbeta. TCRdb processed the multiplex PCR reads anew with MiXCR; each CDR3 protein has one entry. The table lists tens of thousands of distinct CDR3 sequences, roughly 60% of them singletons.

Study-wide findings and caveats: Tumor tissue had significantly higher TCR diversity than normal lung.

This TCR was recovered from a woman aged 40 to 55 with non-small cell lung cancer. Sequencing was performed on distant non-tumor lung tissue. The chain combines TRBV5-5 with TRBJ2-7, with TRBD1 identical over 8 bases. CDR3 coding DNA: TGTGCCAGCAACACTGGGACAGGCTCCTACGAGCAGTACTAC. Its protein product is CASNTGTGSYEQYY.